Below, 8 T cell receptor beta chains from the same sample are listed, as sequenced in a study of cytomegalovirus exposure and HLA in healthy donors. Using immunoSEQ multiplex PCR, the repertoire was profiled, and TCRdb retains in-frame clones only, with some absent. The sample yields about 140,000 clones, approximately 84% seen once. Sequencing was performed on PBMCs. The receptors shown here come from a woman aged 25 to 39 in good health and CMV-seronegative.

This chain joins TRBV4-3 and TRBJ1-3; D remains ambiguous. The CDR3 runs 16 residues. The germline gives CDR1 LGHNA, CDR2 YSLEER. V was cut by 0 bases and J by 0 bases, with 9 bases left in between. The CDR3 DNA sequence: TGCGCCAGCAGCCAAGATCTCGCAGTCTCTGGAAACACCATATATTTT. Translated: CASSQDLAVSGNTIYF.

The chain employs TRBV7-2 and TRBJ2-5; 8 nucleotides match TRBD2. The CDR3 runs 16 residues. The ends lost 3 bases at V and 5 bases at J; junction bases unmatched: 11. Germline assignment: CDR1 SGHTA and CDR2 FQGNSA. Here the CDR3 reads CASSFVVGGAGETQYF. DNA of the CDR3: TGTGCCAGCAGCTTTGTCGTCGGGGGGGCCGGGGAGACCCAGTACTTC. Together with reference TRBV7-2 and TRBJ2-5, the CDR3 gives the full variable domain: GAGVSQSPSNKVTEKGKDVELRCDPISGHTALYWYRQSLGQGLEFLIYFQGNSAPDKSGLPSDRFSAERTGGSVSTLTIQRTQQEDSAVYLCASSFVVGGAGETQYFGPGTRLLVL.

The chain has TRBV9 and TRBJ1-4; TRBD1 agrees at 9 bases. CDR3 length: 15 residues. Losses at the gene ends were 4 bases for V and 6 bases for J; bases not matched to a gene: 7. Germline V gene lookup returns CDR1 SGDLS and CDR2 YYNGEE. The CDR3 spells CASSRTGAGYEKLFF. CDR3 coding DNA: TGTGCCAGCAGCCGGACAGGGGCGGGTTATGAAAAACTGTTTTTT.

The chain couples TRBV2 to TRBJ2-2; D is unclear. Germline assignment: CDR1 SNHLY and CDR2 FYNNEI. The CDR3 has 15 residues. The V end was cut by 6 bases, the J end by 2 bases, with 13 bases between. The CDR3 sequence: CASRVGRKNTGELFF. CDR3 in DNA: TGTGCCAGCAGGGTTGGCAGAAAAAACACCGGGGAGCTGTTTTTT.

For the CDR3, the DNA is TGCAGCGTTTCGGAGCGACTCAACTATGGCTACACCTTC. Amino acid sequence: CSVSERLNYGYTF. The chain uses TRBV29-1 and TRBJ1-2; D is ambiguous. CDR3 length equals 13 residues. Trimming stripped 5 bases from V and 2 bases from J, with 12 bases between. Germline CDR1 SQVTM, CDR2 ANQGSEA. The complete variable domain, with remaining parts taken from reference TRBV29-1 and TRBJ1-2, reads SAVISQKPSRDICQRGTSLTIQCQVDSQVTMMFWYRQQPGQSLTLIATANQGSEATYESGFVIDKFPISRPNLTFSTLTVSNMSPEDSSIYLCSVSERLNYGYTFGSGTRLTVV.

This clone showed up just once. The rearrangement joins TRBV11-2 to TRBJ2-2; 8 nucleotides align to TRBD2. The CDR3 extends over 17 amino acids. Germline CDR1 SGHAT, CDR2 FQNNGV. The V gene end was trimmed by 5 bases and the J gene end by 3 bases; junction bases not matched to a gene: 11. CDR3 in amino acids: CASSGSGAPIHTGELFF. The CDR3 nucleotides read TGTGCCAGCAGCGGTAGCGGGGCGCCAATCCACACCGGGGAGCTGTTTTTT.

Turning to this clone: Other DNA variants within this sample encode the same CDR3. The chain has TRBV20-1 and TRBJ1-5, with unresolved D. Looked up from germline, CDR1 is DFQATT and CDR2 is SNEGSKA (reference sequence). Trimming pared 3 bases from V and 5 bases from J, leaving 5 bases between. The length of the CDR3 is 11 residues. The CDR3 nucleotides are TGCAGTGCTAGCCCCGATCAGCCCCAGCATTTT. It is translated as CSASPDQPQHF.

The chain links TRBV7-3 to TRBJ2-1; 8 nucleotides agree with TRBD2. V dropped 1 base and J dropped 4; count of bases not matched to a gene: 6. The CDR3 extends over 16 amino acids. CDR1 is SGHTA and CDR2 is FQGTGA in the germline V gene. CDR3 protein: CASSLIPTSGYNEQFF. CDR3 coding DNA: TGTGCCAGCAGCTTAATACCCACTAGCGGATACAATGAGCAGTTCTTC.